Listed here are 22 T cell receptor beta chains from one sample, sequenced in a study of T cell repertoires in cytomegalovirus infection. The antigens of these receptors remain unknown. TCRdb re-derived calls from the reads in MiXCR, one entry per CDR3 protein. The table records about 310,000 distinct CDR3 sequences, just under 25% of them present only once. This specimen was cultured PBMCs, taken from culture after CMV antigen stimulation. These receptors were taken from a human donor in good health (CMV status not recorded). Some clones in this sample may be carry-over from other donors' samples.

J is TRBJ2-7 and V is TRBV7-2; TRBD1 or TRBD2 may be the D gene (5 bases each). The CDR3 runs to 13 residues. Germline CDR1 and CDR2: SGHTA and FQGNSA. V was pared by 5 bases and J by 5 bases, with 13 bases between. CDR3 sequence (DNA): TGTGCCAGCAGCCCCTACCGGGACGACGAGCAGTACGTC. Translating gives CASSPYRDDEQYV.

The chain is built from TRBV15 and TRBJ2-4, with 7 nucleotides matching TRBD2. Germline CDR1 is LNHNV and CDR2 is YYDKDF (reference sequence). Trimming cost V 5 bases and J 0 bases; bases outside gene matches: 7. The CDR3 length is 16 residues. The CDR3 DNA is TGTGCCACCAGCCCCGGGGTAGCGGGAGCCAAAAACATTCAGTACTTC. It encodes CATSPGVAGAKNIQYF.

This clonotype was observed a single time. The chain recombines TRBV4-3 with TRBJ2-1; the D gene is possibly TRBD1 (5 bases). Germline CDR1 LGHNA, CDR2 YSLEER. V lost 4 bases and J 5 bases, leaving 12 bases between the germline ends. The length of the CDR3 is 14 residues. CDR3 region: CASSPGWGDNEQFF. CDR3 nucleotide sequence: TGCGCCAGCAGCCCAGGGTGGGGCGACAATGAGCAGTTCTTC.

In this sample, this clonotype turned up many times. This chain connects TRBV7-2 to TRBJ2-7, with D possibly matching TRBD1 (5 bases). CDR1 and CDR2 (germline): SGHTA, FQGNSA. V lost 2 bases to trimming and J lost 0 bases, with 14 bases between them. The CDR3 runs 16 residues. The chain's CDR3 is CASSLTGFLSSYEQYF. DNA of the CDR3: TGTGCCAGCAGCTTAACAGGTTTTCTAAGCTCCTACGAGCAGTACTTC. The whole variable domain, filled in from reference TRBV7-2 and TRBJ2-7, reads GAGVSQSPSNKVTEKGKDVELRCDPISGHTALYWYRQSLGQGLEFLIYFQGNSAPDKSGLPSDRFSAERTGGSVSTLTIQRTQQEDSAVYLCASSLTGFLSSYEQYFGPGTRLTVT.

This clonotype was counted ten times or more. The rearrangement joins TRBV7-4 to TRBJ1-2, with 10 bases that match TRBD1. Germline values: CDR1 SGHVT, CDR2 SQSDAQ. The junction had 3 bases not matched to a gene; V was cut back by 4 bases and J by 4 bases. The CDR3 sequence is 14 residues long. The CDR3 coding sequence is TGTGCCAGCAGCTCGGGACAGGGGCCCTATGGCTACACCTTC. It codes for CASSSGQGPYGYTF.

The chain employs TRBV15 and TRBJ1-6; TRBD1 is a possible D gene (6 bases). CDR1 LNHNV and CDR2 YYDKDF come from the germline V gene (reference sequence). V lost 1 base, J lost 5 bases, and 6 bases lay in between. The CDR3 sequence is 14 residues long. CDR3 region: CATSRAGDNSPLHF. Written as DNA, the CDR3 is TGTGCCACCAGCAGAGCAGGGGATAATTCACCCCTCCACTTT. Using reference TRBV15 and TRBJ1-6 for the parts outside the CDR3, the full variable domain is DAMVIQNPRYQVTQFGKPVTLSCSQTLNHNVMYWYQQKSSQAPKLLFHYYDKDFNNEADTPDNFQSRRPNTSFCFLDIRSPGLGDTAMYLCATSRAGDNSPLHFGNGTRLTVT.

The CDR3 DNA follows: TGTGCCAGCTCTCGGCTAGCGGGCTACGAGCAGTACGTC. This gives the protein CASSRLAGYEQYV. V usage is TRBV6-2 or TRBV6-3 and J usage is TRBJ2-7, with 8 nucleotides matching TRBD2. The CDR3 is made up of 13 amino acids. The ends lost 8 bases at V and 3 bases at J; junction bases unmatched: 6. Germline loops: CDR1 MNHEY, CDR2 SVGEGT.

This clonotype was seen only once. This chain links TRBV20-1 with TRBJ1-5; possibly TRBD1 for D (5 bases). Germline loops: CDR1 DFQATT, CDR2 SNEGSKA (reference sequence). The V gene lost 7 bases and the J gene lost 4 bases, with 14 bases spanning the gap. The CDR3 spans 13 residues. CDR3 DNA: TGCAGTGTGACGGAGGGGCGGAATCAGCCCCAGCATTTT. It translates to CSVTEGRNQPQHF.

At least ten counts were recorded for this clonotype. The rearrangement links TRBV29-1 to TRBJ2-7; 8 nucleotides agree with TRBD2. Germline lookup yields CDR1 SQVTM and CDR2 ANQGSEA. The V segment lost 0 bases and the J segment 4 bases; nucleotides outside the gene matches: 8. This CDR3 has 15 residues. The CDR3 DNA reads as TGCAGCGTTGAAGATCGATCCGGGAGGGGTTACGAGCAGTACTTC. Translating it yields CSVEDRSGRGYEQYF.

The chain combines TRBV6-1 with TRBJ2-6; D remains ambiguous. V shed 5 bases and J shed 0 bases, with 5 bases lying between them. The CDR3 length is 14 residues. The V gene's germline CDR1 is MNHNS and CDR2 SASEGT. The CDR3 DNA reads TGTGCCAGCAGTTTTAACTCTGGGGCCAACGTCCTGACTTTC. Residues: CASSFNSGANVLTF.

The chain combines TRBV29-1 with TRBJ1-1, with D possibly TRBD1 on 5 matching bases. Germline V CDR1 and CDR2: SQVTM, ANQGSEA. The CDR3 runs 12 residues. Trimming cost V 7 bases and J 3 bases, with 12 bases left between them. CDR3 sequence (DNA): TGCAGCGGGGCGGGGGGGGACACTGAAGCTTTCTTT. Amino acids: CSGAGGDTEAFF.

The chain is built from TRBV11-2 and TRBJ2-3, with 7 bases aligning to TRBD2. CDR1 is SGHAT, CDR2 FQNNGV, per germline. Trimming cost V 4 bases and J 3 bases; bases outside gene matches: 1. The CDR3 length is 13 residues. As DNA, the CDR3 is TGTGCCAGCAGCTGGGGAGGGACAGATACGCAGTATTTT. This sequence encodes CASSWGGTDTQYF.

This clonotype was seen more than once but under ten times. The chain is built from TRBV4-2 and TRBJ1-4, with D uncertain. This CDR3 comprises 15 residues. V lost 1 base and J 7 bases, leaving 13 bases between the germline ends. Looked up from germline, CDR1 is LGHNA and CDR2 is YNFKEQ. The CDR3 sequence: CASSQGGLRGEKLFF. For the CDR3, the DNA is TGTGCCAGCAGCCAAGGAGGTCTCCGGGGTGAAAAACTGTTTTTT.

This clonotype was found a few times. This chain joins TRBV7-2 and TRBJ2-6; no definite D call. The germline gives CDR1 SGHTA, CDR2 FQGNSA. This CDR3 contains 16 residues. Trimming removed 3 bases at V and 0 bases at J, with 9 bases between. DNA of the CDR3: TGTGCCAGCAGCTTTGAGGTCCTCTCTGGGGCCAACGTCCTGACTTTC. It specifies CASSFEVLSGANVLTF.

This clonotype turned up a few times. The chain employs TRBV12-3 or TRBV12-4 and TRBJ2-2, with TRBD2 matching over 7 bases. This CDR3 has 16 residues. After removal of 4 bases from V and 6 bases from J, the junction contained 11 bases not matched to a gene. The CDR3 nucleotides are TGTGCCAGCAGTTCGCGTCGGGCGGGAGAGTCCGGGGAGCTGTTTTTT. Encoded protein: CASSSRRAGESGELFF.

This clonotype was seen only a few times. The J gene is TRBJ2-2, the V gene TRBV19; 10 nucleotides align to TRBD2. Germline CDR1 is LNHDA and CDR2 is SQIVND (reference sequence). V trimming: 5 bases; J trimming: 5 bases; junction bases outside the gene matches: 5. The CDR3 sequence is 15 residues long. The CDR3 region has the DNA TGTGCCAGTAGTTTCCAACTAGCGGGGACCGGGGAGCTGTTTTTT. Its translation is CASSFQLAGTGELFF. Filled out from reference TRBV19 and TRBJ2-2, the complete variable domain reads DGGITQSPKYLFRKEGQNVTLSCEQNLNHDAMYWYRQDPGQGLRLIYYSQIVNDFQKGDIAEGYSVSREKKESFPLTVTSAQKNPTAFYLCASSFQLAGTGELFFGEGSRLTVL.

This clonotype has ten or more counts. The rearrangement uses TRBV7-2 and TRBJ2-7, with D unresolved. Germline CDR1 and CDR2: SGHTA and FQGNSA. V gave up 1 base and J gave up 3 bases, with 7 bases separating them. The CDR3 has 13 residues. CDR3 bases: TGTGCCAGCAGCTTAGGTGCTGGCTACGAGCAGTACGTC. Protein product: CASSLGAGYEQYV.

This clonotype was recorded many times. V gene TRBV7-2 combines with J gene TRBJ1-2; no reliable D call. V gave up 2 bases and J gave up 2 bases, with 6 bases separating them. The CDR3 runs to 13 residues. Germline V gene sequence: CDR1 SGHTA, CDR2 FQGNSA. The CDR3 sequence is CASSLNRNYGYTF. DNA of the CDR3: TGTGCCAGCAGCTTAAACCGGAACTATGGCTACACCTTC.

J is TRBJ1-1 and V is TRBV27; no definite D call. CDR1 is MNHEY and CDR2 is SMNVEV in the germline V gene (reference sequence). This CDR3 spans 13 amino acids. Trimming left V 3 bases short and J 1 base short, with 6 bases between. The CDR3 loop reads CASSFTQNTEAFF. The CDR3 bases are TGTGCCAGCAGTTTCACTCAGAACACTGAAGCTTTCTTT.

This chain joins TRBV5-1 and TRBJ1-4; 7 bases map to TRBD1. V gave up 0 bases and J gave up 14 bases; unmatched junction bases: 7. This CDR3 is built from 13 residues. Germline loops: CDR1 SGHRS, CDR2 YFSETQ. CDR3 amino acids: CASSLDRGQGLFF. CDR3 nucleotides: TGCGCCAGCAGCTTGGATAGGGGGCAGGGGCTGTTTTTT.

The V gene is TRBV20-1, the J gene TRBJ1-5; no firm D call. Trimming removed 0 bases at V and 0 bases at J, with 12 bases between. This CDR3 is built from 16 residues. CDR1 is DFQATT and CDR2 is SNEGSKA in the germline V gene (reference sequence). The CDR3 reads CSARDPGRSSNQPQHF. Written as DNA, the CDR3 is TGCAGTGCTAGAGACCCCGGCAGGAGTAGCAATCAGCCCCAGCATTTT.

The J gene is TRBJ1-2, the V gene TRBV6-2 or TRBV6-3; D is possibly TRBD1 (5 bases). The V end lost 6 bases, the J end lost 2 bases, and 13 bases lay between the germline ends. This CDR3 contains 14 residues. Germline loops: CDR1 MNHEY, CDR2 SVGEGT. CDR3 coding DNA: TGTGCCAGCAGAAAGACAGTCCTCAACTATGGCTACACCTTC. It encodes CASRKTVLNYGYTF.